These 13 T cell receptor beta chains came from one sample sequenced in a study of blood T cell repertoires in COVID-19. The protocol was immunoSEQ multiplex PCR, while the TCRdb copy is restricted to in-frame clones and leaves out a portion. The data hold fewer than 500,000 clones, with more than 75% observed a single time. Sequencing used PBMCs or T cells enriched from blood (not recorded which). These receptors came from a woman aged 25 to 45 with acute COVID-19.

The chain links TRBV19 to TRBJ2-7; 7 nucleotides line up with TRBD1. Germline-derived CDR1 and CDR2 are LNHDA and SQIVND (reference sequence). The CDR3 runs 16 residues. V gave up 2 bases and J gave up 0 bases; unmatched junction bases: 7. CDR3 protein: CASSITTGPTSYEQYF. The CDR3, as DNA: TGTGCCAGTAGTATAACGACAGGGCCCACCTCCTACGAGCAGTACTTC. Using reference TRBV19 and TRBJ2-7 for the parts outside the CDR3, the full variable domain is DGGITQSPKYLFRKEGQNVTLSCEQNLNHDAMYWYRQDPGQGLRLIYYSQIVNDFQKGDIAEGYSVSREKKESFPLTVTSAQKNPTAFYLCASSITTGPTSYEQYFGPGTRLTVT.

This chain uses TRBV2 with TRBJ1-2; D is undetermined. Trimming stripped 4 bases from V and 0 bases from J, with 12 bases between. The CDR3 is 15 amino acids. CDR1 is SNHLY and CDR2 is FYNNEI in the germline V gene. The CDR3 sequence: CASSVFPLANYGYTF. CDR3 nucleotides: TGTGCCAGCAGTGTATTCCCCTTAGCTAACTATGGCTACACCTTC.

This sequence joins TRBV3-1 (or the pseudogene TRBV3-2) and TRBJ1-2; D is ambiguous. V gave up 0 bases and J gave up 3 bases, with 5 bases separating them. Looked up from germline, CDR1 is LGHDT and CDR2 is YNNKEL (reference sequence). The CDR3 loop spans 13 amino acids. The CDR3: CASSQERDYGYTF. The CDR3 region has the DNA TGTGCCAGCAGCCAAGAACGGGACTATGGCTACACCTTC.

The J gene is TRBJ1-4, the V gene TRBV2, with D unresolved. CDR1 is SNHLY and CDR2 is FYNNEI in the germline V gene. The V gene lost 5 bases and the J gene lost 7 bases, with 14 bases spanning the gap. CDR3 length: 14 residues. CDR3 DNA sequence: TGTGCCAGCAGTCGACACCCTGAGAGTGAAAAACTGTTTTTT. This gives the protein CASSRHPESEKLFF.

This rearrangement joins TRBV7-9 to TRBJ1-4; 8 nucleotides match TRBD1. The V segment lost 5 bases and the J segment 8 bases; nucleotides outside the gene matches: 13. This CDR3 has 16 residues. CDR1 is SEHNR and CDR2 is FQNEAQ in the germline V gene (reference sequence). The CDR3 loop is CASSADPGTGEEKLFF. The CDR3 bases are TGTGCCAGCAGCGCGGACCCCGGGACAGGAGAAGAAAAACTGTTTTTT.

V is TRBV2 and J is TRBJ2-3; TRBD2 matches at 9 bases. Trimming cost V 2 bases and J 5 bases; bases outside gene matches: 14. CDR1 and CDR2 from the germline V gene are SNHLY and FYNNEI. The CDR3 contains 18 residues. The CDR3 loop is CASSESFTRGGRRDTQYF. For the CDR3, the DNA is TGTGCCAGCAGTGAATCGTTTACGCGGGGGGGCCGTCGAGATACGCAGTATTTT.

For this clone: Just one base apart from a much larger clone, this may be a read error. The V and J genes are TRBV3-1 (or the pseudogene TRBV3-2) and TRBJ2-7; 12 bases are a match to TRBD2. The CDR3 is 14 amino acids. Germline-derived CDR1 and CDR2 are LGHDT and YNNKEL (reference sequence). V trimming: 4 bases; J trimming: 2 bases; junction bases outside the gene matches: 0. The CDR3 bases are TGTGCCAGCAGCCCTAGCGGGGGGGCCTACGAGCAGTACTTC. Translated: CASSPSGGAYEQYF.

This clone has only one observation. This chain uses TRBV27 with TRBJ1-5; the D gene is possibly TRBD1 (6 bases). The germline V gene has CDR1 MNHEY and CDR2 SMNVEV (reference sequence). This CDR3 contains 13 residues. V lost 2 bases and J 8 bases, leaving 10 bases between the germline ends. CDR3 region: CASSLRGGEPQHF. CDR3 sequence (DNA): TGTGCCAGCAGTTTACGGGGGGGCGAGCCCCAGCATTTT.

This sequence joins TRBV7-3 and TRBJ2-1; 8 nucleotides agree with TRBD2. The CDR3 has 17 amino acids. CDR1 and CDR2 from the germline V gene are SGHTA and FQGTGA. Unmatched junction bases numbered 13, after V lost 1 base and J lost 8 bases. DNA of the CDR3: TGTGCCAGCAGCTTAAATCTCCGGGGGGGCGTCGGTGATGAGCAGTTCTTC. Its translation: CASSLNLRGGVGDEQFF.

Only one count was recorded for this clone. Other DNA variants within this sample encode the same CDR3. The V and J genes are TRBV5-1 and TRBJ1-1; D remains ambiguous. This CDR3 spans 13 amino acids. Germline CDR1 reads SGHRS; CDR2 reads YFSETQ. Trimming cost V 4 bases and J 1 base, with 8 bases left between them. The CDR3 is CASSPTGNTEAFF. CDR3 DNA: TGCGCCAGCAGCCCCACGGGGAACACTGAAGCTTTCTTT. Combining the CDR3 with reference TRBV5-1 and TRBJ1-1 gives the whole variable domain KAGVTQTPRYLIKTRGQQVTLSCSPISGHRSVSWYQQTPGQGLQFLFEYFSETQRNKGNFPGRFSGRQFSNSRSEMNVSTLELGDSALYLCASSPTGNTEAFFGQGTRLTVV.

The chain joins TRBV2 to TRBJ1-1; tentative D call: TRBD1 (5 bases). Germline values: CDR1 SNHLY, CDR2 FYNNEI. There are 13 residues in the CDR3. Trimming removed 8 bases at V and 0 bases at J, with 10 bases between. CDR3 amino acids: CASQGGLNTEAFF. The CDR3 region has the DNA TGTGCCAGCCAGGGAGGGTTGAACACTGAAGCTTTCTTT.

This chain links TRBV9 with TRBJ2-1, with TRBD2 matching 7 bases. The CDR3 runs 16 residues. The germline V gene has CDR1 SGDLS and CDR2 YYNGEE. Trimming removed 4 bases from V and 7 bases from J; junction bases left unmatched: 14. In DNA, the CDR3 is TGTGCCAGCAGCCCTCGTGGCGGGGGAAATTTAAATGAGCAGTTCTTC. It is translated as CASSPRGGGNLNEQFF. Complete variable domain (other parts from reference TRBV9 and TRBJ2-1): DSGVTQTPKHLITATGQRVTLRCSPRSGDLSVYWYQQSLDQGLQFLIQYYNGEERAKGNILERFSAQQFPDLHSELNLSSLELGDSALYFCASSPRGGGNLNEQFFGPGTRLTVL.

The chain joins TRBV14 to TRBJ1-5; TRBD1 is a possible D gene (6 bases). Germline values: CDR1 SGHDN, CDR2 FVKESK. The CDR3 contains 15 residues. V was pared by 1 base and J by 7 bases, with 14 bases between. CDR3 DNA: TGTGCCAGCAGCCAAGTCTCAGGGGCCGGGCAGCCCCAGCATTTT. Translating it yields CASSQVSGAGQPQHF. The full variable domain, rest sourced from reference TRBV14 and TRBJ1-5, is EAGVTQFPSHSVIEKGQTVTLRCDPISGHDNLYWYRRVMGKEIKFLLHFVKESKQDESGMPNNRFLAERTGGTYSTLKVQPAELEDSGVYFCASSQVSGAGQPQHFGDGTRLSIL.